This TCR beta chain was identified in a study of molecular identifiers for immune sequencing clone quantification. For bulk TCR libraries, previously described methods and listed TCR primers were used. A single record per CDR3 protein comes from TCRdb applying MiXCR to the PCR reads. The data contain 7,000 to 8,000 distinct CDR3 sequences, 30% to 35% of them singletons. Study-wide points: Identical TCR molecules that share a barcode could lead to an underestimation of highly expanded clone sizes.

About this clonotype: Its antigen is currently unknown.

In the sort, naive CD8 T cells were defined as CD8+CD4-CCR7+CD45RA+. Trimming left V 2 bases short and J 9 bases short, with 9 bases between. CDR3 length: 11 residues. The germline V gene has CDR1 SQVTM and CDR2 ANQGSEA. Sequencing was performed on naive CD8+ T cells from blood, with Jurkat cell RNA spiked in. As to subset: FACS-sorted CD8+CD4-CCR7+CD45RA+ naive T cells. This chain uses TRBV29-1 with TRBJ2-3; maybe TRBD2 (5 bases). This TCR derives from a human donor in good health. Some libraries in this study had Jurkat cell RNA spiked in. The CDR3 DNA reads as TGCAGCGTTGAACAACGGAGGACGCAGTATTTT. Translation gives CSVEQRRTQYF.